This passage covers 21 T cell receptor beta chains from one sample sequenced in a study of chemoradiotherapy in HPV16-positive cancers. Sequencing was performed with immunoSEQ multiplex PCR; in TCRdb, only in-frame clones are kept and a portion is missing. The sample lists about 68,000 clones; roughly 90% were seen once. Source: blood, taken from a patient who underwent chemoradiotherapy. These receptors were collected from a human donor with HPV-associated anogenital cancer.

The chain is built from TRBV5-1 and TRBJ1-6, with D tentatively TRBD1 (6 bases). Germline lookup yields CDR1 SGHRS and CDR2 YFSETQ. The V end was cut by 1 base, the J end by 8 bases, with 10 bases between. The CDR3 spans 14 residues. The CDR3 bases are TGCGCCAGCAGCTTGTTAGCAGGGGATTCACCCCTCCACTTT. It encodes CASSLLAGDSPLHF.

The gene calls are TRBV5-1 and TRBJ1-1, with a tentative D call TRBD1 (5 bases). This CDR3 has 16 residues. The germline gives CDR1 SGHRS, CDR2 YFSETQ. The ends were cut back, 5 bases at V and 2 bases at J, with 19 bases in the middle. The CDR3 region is CASRPETGGYNTEAFF. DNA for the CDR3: TGCGCCAGCAGACCTGAGACGGGGGGATATAACACTGAAGCTTTCTTT.

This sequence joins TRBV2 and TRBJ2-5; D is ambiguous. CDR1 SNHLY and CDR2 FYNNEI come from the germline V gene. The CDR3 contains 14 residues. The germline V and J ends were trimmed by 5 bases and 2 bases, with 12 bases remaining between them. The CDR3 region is CASSLDMSQETQYF. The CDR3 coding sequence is TGTGCCAGCAGTCTTGACATGTCTCAAGAGACCCAGTACTTC.

The CDR3 sequence is CASSLSRTGYEQYF. The CDR3 region has the DNA TGTGCCAGCAGCCTTTCCCGAACGGGTTACGAGCAGTACTTC. The J gene is TRBJ2-5, the V gene TRBV7-2; D ambiguous. Matching the DNA end better, TRBJ2-7 makes the J call doubtful. Germline CDR1 reads SGHTA; CDR2 reads FQGNSA. The CDR3 is 14 amino acids.

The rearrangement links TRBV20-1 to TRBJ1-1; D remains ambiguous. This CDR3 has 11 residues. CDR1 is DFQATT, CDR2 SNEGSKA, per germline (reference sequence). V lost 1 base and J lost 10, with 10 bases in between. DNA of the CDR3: TGCAGTGCTAGAGGACCGAATGGAGCTTTCTTT. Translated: CSARGPNGAFF.

The DNA of the CDR3 is TGCGCCAGCAGCCCAGTAGGCGGTCTTTCCTACGAGCAGTACTTC. Its protein is CASSPVGGLSYEQYF. J is TRBJ2-7 and V is TRBV5-1; D unclear. V gave up 4 bases and J gave up 1 base, with 15 bases separating them. Per the germline V gene, CDR1 is SGHRS and CDR2 is YFSETQ. The CDR3 has 15 amino acids.

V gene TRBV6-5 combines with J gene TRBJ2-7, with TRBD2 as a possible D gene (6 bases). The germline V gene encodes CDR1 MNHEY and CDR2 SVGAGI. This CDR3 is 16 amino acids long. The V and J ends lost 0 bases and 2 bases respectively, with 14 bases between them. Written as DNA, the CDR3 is TGTGCCAGCAGTTACTCGGAAGGGGAGGTCACCTACGAGCAGTACTTC. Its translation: CASSYSEGEVTYEQYF.

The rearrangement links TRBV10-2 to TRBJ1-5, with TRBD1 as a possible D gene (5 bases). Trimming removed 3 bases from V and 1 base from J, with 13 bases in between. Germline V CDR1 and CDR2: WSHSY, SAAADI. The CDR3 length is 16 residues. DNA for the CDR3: TGCGCCAGCAGTGACTTGTCAGGGTTAAGCAATCAGCCCCAGCATTTT. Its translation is CASSDLSGLSNQPQHF.

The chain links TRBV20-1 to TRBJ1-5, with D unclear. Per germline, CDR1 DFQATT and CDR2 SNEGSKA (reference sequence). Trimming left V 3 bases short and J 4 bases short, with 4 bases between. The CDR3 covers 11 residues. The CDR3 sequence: CSARSNQPQHF. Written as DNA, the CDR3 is TGCAGTGCTAGGAGTAATCAGCCCCAGCATTTT.

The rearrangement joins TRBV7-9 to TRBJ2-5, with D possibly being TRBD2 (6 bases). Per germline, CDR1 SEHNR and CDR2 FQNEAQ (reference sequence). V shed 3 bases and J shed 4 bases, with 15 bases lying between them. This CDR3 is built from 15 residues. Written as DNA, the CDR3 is TGTGCCAGCAGCTTGCCTCTGGGGGGTGGAGAGACCCAGTACTTC. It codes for CASSLPLGGGETQYF.

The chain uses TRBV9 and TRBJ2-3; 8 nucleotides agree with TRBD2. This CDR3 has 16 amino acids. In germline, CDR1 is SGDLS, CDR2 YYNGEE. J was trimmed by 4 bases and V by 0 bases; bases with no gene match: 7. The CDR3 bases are TGTGCCAGCAGCGTAGGAGTAGCGGGGTTGTCAGATACGCAGTATTTT. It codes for CASSVGVAGLSDTQYF.

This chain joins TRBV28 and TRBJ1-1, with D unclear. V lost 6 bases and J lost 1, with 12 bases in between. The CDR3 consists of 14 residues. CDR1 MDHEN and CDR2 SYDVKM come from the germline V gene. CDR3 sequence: CASRLTAPNTEAFF. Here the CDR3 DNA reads TGTGCCAGCAGACTTACAGCTCCGAACACTGAAGCTTTCTTT.

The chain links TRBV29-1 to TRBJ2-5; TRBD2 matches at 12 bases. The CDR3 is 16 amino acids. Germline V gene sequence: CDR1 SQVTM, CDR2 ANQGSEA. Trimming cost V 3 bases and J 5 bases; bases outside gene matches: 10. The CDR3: CSVEGMLAGGHETQYF. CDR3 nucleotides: TGCAGCGTTGAGGGTATGCTAGCGGGGGGGCATGAGACCCAGTACTTC.

As DNA, the CDR3 is TGTGCCAGCAGCTCCCGAGTGTTGGGGGACACCGGGGAGCTGTTTTTT. It specifies CASSSRVLGDTGELFF. The chain couples TRBV7-9 to TRBJ2-2; D may match TRBD1 or TRBD2 (5 bases each). The CDR3 runs to 16 residues. V lost 4 bases to trimming and J lost 3 bases, with 15 bases between them. Germline CDR1 reads SEHNR; CDR2 reads FQNEAQ (reference sequence). Full variable domain (missing parts from reference TRBV7-9 and TRBJ2-2): DTGVSQNPRHKITKRGQNVTFRCDPISEHNRLYWYRQTLGQGPEFLTYFQNEAQLEKSRLLSDRFSAERPKGSFSTLEIQRTEQGDSAMYLCASSSRVLGDTGELFFGEGSRLTVL.

CDR3 nucleotides: TGTGCTAGTGGCTCGGACAGGGGCTATGGCTACACCTTC. It codes for CASGSDRGYGYTF. The chain is built from TRBV12-5 and TRBJ1-2; 9 bases agree with TRBD1. Germline V gene lookup returns CDR1 LGHNT and CDR2 FRNRAP. The V segment lost 6 bases and the J segment 4 bases; nucleotides outside the gene matches: 3. This CDR3 is built from 13 residues.

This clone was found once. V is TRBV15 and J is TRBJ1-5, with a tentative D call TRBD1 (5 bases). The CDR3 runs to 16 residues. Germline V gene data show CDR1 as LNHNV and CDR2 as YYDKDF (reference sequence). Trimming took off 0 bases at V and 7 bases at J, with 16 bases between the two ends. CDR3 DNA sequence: TGTGCCACCAGCAGAGAGGTGGGTGGGGGGAGACAGCCCCAGCATTTT. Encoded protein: CATSREVGGGRQPQHF. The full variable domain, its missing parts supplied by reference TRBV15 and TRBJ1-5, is DAMVIQNPRYQVTQFGKPVTLSCSQTLNHNVMYWYQQKSSQAPKLLFHYYDKDFNNEADTPDNFQSRRPNTSFCFLDIRSPGLGDTAMYLCATSREVGGGRQPQHFGDGTRLSIL.

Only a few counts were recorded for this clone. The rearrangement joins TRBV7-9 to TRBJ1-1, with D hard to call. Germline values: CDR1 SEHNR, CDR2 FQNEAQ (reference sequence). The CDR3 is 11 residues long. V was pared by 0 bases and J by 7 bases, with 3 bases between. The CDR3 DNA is TGTGCCAGCAGCTTAGCGTATGAAGCTTTCTTT. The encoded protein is CASSLAYEAFF.

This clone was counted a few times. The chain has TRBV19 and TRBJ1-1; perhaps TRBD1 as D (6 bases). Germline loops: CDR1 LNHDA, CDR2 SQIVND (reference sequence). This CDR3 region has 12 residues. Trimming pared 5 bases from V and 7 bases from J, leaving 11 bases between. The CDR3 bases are TGTGCCAGTAGTTCCAACAGGGTTGAAGCTTTCTTT. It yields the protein CASSSNRVEAFF.

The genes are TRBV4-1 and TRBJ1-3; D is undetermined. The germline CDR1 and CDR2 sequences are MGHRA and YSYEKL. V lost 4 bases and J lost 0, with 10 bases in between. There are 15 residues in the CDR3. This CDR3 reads CASSLAQHSGNTIYF. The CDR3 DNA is TGCGCCAGCAGCCTAGCTCAGCACTCTGGAAACACCATATATTTT.

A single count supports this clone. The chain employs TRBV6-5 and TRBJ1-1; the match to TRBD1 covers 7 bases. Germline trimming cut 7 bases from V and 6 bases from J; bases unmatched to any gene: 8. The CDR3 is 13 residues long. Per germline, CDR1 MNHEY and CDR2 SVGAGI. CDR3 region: CASTYRGGAEAFF. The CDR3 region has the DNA TGTGCCAGCACCTACAGGGGAGGCGCTGAAGCTTTCTTT.

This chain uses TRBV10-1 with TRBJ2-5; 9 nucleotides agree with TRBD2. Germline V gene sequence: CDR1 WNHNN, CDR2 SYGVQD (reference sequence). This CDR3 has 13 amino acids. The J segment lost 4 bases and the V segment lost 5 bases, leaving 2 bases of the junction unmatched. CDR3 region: CASSQTSGETQYF. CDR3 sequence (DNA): TGCGCCAGCAGTCAGACTAGCGGAGAGACCCAGTACTTC.